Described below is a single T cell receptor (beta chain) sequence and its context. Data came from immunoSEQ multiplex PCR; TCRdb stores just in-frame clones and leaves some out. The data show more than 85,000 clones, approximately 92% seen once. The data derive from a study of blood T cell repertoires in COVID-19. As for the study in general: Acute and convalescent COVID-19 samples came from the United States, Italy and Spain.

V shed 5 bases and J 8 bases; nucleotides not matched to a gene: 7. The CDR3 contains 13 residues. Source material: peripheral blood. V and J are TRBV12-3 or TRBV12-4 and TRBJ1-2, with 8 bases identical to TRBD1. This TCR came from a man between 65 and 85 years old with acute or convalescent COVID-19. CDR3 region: CASSRTGRTGYTF. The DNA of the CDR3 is TGTGCCAGCAGTCGGACAGGGAGGACCGGCTACACCTTC.